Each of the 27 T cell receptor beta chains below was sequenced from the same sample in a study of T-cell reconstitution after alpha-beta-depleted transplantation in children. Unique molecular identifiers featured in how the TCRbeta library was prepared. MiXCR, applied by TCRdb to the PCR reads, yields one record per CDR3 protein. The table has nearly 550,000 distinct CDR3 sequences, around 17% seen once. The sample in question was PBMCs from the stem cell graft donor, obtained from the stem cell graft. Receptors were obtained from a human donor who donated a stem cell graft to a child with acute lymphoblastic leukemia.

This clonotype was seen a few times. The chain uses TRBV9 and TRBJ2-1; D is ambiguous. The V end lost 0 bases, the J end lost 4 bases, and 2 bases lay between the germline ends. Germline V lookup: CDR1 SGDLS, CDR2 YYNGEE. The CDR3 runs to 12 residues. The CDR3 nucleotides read TGTGCCAGCAGCGTAGCATACAATGAGCAGTTCTTC. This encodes CASSVAYNEQFF.

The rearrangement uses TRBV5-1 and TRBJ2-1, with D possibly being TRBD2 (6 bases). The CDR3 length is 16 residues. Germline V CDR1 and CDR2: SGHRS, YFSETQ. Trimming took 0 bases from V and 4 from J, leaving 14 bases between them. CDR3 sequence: CASSLVGDSLYNEQFF. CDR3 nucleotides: TGCGCCAGCAGCTTGGTCGGGGACTCACTTTACAATGAGCAGTTCTTC.

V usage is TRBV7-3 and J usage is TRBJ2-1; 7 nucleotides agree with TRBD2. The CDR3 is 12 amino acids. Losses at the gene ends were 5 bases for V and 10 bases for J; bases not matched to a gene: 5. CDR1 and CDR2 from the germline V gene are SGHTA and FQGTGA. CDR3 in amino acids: CASSHSGLEQFF. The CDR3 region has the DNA TGTGCCAGCAGCCATAGCGGGTTAGAGCAGTTCTTC.

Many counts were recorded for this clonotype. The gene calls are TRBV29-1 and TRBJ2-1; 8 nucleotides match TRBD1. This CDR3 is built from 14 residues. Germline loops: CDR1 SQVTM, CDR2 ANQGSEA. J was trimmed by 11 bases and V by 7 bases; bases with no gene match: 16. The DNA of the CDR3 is TGCAGCGCTCTTTTAAGGGACAGGAGGTACAAGCAGTTCTTC. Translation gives CSALLRDRRYKQFF.

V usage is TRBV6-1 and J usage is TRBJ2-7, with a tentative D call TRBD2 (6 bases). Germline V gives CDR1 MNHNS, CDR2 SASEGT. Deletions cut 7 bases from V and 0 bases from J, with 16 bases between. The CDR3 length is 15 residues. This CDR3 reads CASKQEGRISYEQYF. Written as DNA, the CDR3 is TGTGCCAGCAAACAGGAGGGGAGGATCTCCTACGAGCAGTACTTC.

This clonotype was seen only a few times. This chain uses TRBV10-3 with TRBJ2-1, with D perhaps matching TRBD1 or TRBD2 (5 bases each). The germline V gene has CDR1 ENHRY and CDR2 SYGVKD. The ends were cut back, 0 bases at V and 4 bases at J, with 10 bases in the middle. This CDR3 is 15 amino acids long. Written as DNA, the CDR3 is TGTGCCATCAGTGAGTCCGCAGGGAGTTACAATGAGCAGTTCTTC. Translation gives CAISESAGSYNEQFF.

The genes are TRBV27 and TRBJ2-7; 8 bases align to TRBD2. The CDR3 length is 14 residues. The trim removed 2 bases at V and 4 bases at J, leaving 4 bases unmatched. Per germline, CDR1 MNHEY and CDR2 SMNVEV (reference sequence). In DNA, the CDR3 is TGTGCCAGCAGTTTAGTGACGGGAGGGTACGAGCAGTACTTC. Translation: CASSLVTGGYEQYF.

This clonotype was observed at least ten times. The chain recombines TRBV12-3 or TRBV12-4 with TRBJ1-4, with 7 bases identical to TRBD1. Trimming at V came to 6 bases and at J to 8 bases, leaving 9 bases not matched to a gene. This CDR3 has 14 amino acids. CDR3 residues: CASRPGTAYEKLFF. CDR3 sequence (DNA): TGTGCCAGCAGACCCGGGACAGCCTACGAAAAACTGTTTTTT.

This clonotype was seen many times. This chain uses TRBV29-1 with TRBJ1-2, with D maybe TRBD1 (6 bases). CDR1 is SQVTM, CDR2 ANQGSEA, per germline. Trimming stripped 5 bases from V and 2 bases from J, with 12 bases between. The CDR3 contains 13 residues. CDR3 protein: CSVFLDSNYGYTF. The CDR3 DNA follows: TGCAGCGTTTTTTTGGACAGCAACTATGGCTACACCTTC.

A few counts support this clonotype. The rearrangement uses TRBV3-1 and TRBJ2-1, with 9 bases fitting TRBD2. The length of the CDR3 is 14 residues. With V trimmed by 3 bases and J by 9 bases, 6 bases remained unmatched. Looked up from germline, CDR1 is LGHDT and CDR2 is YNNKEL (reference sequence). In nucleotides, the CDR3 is TGTGCCAGCAGCCAGGGGGGACTAGCCGGTGAGCAGTTCTTC. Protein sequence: CASSQGGLAGEQFF.

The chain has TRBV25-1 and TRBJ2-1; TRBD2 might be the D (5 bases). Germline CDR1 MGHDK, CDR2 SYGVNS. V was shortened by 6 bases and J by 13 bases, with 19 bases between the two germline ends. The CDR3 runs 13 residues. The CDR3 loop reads CASRPTRVWEQFF. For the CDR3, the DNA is TGTGCCAGCAGGCCCACGAGGGTCTGGGAACAGTTCTTC.

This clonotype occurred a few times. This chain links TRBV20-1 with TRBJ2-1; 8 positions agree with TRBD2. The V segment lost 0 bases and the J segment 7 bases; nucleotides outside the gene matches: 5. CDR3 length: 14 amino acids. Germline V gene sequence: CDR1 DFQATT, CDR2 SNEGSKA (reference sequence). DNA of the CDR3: TGCAGTGCTAGAGATCGGTCTAGCGGGAATGAGCAGTTCTTC. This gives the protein CSARDRSSGNEQFF.

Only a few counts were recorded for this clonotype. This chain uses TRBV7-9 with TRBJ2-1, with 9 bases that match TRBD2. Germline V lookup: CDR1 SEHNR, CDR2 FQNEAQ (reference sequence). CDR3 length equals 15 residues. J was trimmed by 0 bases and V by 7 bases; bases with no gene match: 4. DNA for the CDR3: TGTGCCAGCACCCTAGCGGGACCCTCCTACAATGAGCAGTTCTTC. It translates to CASTLAGPSYNEQFF.

CDR3 nucleotides: TGTGCCAGCAGTTACAGGACTAGCGGGAGTGGCGAGCAGTACTTC. It encodes CASSYRTSGSGEQYF. The rearrangement links TRBV6-5 to TRBJ2-7, with 13 bases matching TRBD2. This CDR3 contains 15 residues. After removal of 2 bases from V and 6 bases from J, the junction contained 4 bases not matched to a gene. Germline lookup yields CDR1 MNHEY and CDR2 SVGAGI.

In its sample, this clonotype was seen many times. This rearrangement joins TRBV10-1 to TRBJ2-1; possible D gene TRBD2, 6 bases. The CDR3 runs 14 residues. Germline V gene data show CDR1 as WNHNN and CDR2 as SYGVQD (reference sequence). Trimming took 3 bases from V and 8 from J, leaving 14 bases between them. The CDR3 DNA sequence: TGCGCCAGCAGTGACGGGGGTTTTAGGGATGAGCAGTTCTTC. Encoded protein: CASSDGGFRDEQFF.

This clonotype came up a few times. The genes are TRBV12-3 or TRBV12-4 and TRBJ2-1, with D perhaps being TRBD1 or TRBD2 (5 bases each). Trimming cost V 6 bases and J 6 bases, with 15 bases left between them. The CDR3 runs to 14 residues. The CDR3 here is CASSTVLGTNEQFF. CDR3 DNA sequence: TGTGCCAGCAGCACCGTCCTAGGGACCAATGAGCAGTTCTTC.

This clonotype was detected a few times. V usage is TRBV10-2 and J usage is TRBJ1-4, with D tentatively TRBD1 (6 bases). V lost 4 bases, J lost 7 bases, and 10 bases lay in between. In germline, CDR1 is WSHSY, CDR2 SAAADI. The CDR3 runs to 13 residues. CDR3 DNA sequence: TGCGCCAGCAGTGGATTCAGGGGTGAAAAACTGTTTTTT. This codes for CASSGFRGEKLFF.

The CDR3 nucleotides read TGTGCCAGCAGTTTATCCTCAGGAAATACCTACGAGCAGTACTTC. Encoded protein: CASSLSSGNTYEQYF. The chain uses TRBV12-3 or TRBV12-4 and TRBJ2-7; no reliable D call. The CDR3 extends over 15 amino acids. V gave up 2 bases and J gave up 2 bases, with 13 bases separating them.

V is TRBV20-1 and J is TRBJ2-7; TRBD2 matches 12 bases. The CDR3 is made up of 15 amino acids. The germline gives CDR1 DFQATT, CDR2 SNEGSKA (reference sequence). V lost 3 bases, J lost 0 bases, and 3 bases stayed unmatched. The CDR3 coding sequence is TGCAGTGCTAGGGCTAGCGGGAGGGCCTCCTACGAGCAGTACTTC. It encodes CSARASGRASYEQYF.

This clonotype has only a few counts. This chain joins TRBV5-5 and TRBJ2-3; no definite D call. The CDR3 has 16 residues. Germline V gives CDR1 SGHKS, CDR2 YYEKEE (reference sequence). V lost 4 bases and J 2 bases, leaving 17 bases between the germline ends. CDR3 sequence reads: CASSLETLTNTDTQYF. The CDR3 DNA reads TGTGCCAGCAGCCTGGAGACGCTTACGAACACAGATACGCAGTATTTT.

CDR3 loop: CASSPRQGGSTDTQYF. Written as DNA, the CDR3 is TGCGCCAGCAGCCCGCGGCAGGGGGGAAGCACAGATACGCAGTATTTT. The rearrangement uses TRBV5-1 and TRBJ2-3, with D possibly being TRBD1 (7 bases). Deletions cut 4 bases from V and 0 bases from J, with 15 bases between. The V gene's germline CDR1 is SGHRS and CDR2 YFSETQ. The CDR3 runs 16 residues.

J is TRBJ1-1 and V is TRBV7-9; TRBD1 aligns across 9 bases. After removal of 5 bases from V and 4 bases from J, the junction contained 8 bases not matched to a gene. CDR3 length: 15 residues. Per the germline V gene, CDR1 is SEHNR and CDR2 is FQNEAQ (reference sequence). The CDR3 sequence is CASSPGQGLGTEAFF. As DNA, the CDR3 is TGTGCCAGCAGCCCAGGACAGGGGTTGGGCACTGAAGCTTTCTTT.

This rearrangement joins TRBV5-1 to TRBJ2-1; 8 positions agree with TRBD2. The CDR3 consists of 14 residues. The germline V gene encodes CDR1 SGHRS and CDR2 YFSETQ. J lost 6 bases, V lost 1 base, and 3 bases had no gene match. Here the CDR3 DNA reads TGCGCCAGCAGCTTGATCGGGAGGGCCAATGAGCAGTTCTTC. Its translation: CASSLIGRANEQFF.

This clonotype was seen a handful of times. CDR3 sequence: CASSYSGHINEQFF. The CDR3 DNA reads as TGTGCCAGCAGTTACTCGGGACATATCAATGAGCAGTTCTTC. The chain carries TRBV6-5 and TRBJ2-1; possible D gene TRBD1, 6 bases. Trimming took 0 bases from V and 6 from J, leaving 9 bases between them. This CDR3 has 14 residues. Germline V gene data show CDR1 as MNHEY and CDR2 as SVGAGI.

The CDR3 region is CASSLRTGAGSYEQYF. CDR3 DNA sequence: TGTGCCAGCAGCCTGAGGACAGGGGCTGGTTCCTACGAGCAGTACTTC. The chain has TRBV7-9 and TRBJ2-7; TRBD1 agrees at 9 bases. V shed 5 bases and J 1 base; nucleotides not matched to a gene: 9. The CDR3 extends over 16 amino acids. Germline lookup yields CDR1 SEHNR and CDR2 FQNEAQ (reference sequence).

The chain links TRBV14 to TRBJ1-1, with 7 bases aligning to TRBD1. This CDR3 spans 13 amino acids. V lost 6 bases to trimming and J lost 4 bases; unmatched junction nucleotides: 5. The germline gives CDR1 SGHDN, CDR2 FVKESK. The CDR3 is CASRHRGSTEAFF. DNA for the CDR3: TGTGCCAGCAGGCACAGGGGTAGCACTGAAGCTTTCTTT.

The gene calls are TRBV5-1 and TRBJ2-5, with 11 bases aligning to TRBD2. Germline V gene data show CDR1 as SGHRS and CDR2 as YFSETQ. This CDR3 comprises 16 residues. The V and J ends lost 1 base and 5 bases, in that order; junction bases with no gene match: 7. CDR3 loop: CASSLSLAGVGETQYF. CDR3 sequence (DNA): TGCGCCAGCAGCTTGTCACTAGCGGGAGTTGGGGAGACCCAGTACTTC.